The present TCR beta chain was sequenced within a study of blood T cells in healthy people across ages. Study outcomes and limitations: It was not known whether donors were CMV positive (a possible confounder of expanded clonotype changes).

PCR was performed a second time for about 7 to 11 cycles using a sample-barcoded 5' primer and a J-beta primer mix. Any given sample supplied a minimum of 2.5 million CDR3-containing paired-end reads. TCRdb re-called the 5' RACE reads through MiXCR, storing one row per CDR3 protein. The repertoire holds about 720,000 distinct CDR3 sequences, with roughly 25% as singletons. V trimming: 5 bases; J trimming: 1 base; junction bases outside the gene matches: 7. Germline CDR1 is SEHNR and CDR2 is FQNEAQ (reference sequence). The CDR3 consists of 16 residues. Each sample provided at least 6 micrograms of extracted total RNA. This clonotype was detected a few times. Its target is unknown. These data were also filed under a second study, of T cells of mothers and their children.

The sample taken for sequencing was blood. The source of this sequence is a boy aged 5-17 years in good health. V and J are TRBV7-9 and TRBJ2-2; 7 bases fit TRBD2. For the CDR3, the DNA is TGTGCCAGCAGCCCGCGGGGGACGGTGAACACCGGGGAGCTGTTTTTT. This translates into CASSPRGTVNTGELFF. The full variable domain, with the rest looked up from reference TRBV7-9 and TRBJ2-2, is DTGVSQNPRHKITKRGQNVTFRCDPISEHNRLYWYRQTLGQGPEFLTYFQNEAQLEKSRLLSDRFSAERPKGSFSTLEIQRTEQGDSAMYLCASSPRGTVNTGELFFGEGSRLTVL.